A selection of T cell receptor beta chains follows, all from one sample in a study of T cells in Graves' hyperthyroidism and ophthalmopathy. One entry per CDR3 protein, called by TCRdb with MiXCR from the multiplex PCR reads. The data hold some 300,000 distinct CDR3 sequences, with around 19% observed a single time. The specimen sequenced was blood. The origin of the receptors is a man aged 50 to 60 with Graves' ophthalmopathy. Each CDR3 is given with its conserved first and last residue. Each record gives: clone size, J gene, V gene, CDR3 protein. Some rows mark clone size as missing; the rest say once, few, many or name a class of expanded clone.

clone_size: many
j_call: TRBJ2-1
v_call: TRBV11-1
cdr3_aa: CASSRRLFDEQFF

clone_size: many
j_call: TRBJ1-4
v_call: TRBV28
cdr3_aa: CASSPWTGDEKLFF

clone_size: -
j_call: TRBJ1-2
v_call: TRBV6-1
cdr3_aa: CASSPIRGGYGYTF

clone_size: many
j_call: TRBJ1-2
v_call: TRBV12-3/TRBV12-4
cdr3_aa: CASSPENYGYTF

clone_size: many
j_call: TRBJ1-3
v_call: TRBV7-9
cdr3_aa: CASSLAVFGNTIYF

clone_size: many
j_call: TRBJ2-3
v_call: TRBV3-1
cdr3_aa: CASSHSQELADTQYF

clone_size: -
j_call: TRBJ2-2
v_call: TRBV14
cdr3_aa: CASSQIRQGNTGELFF

clone_size: -
j_call: TRBJ2-7
v_call: TRBV18
cdr3_aa: CASSPGSGNVEQYF

clone_size: -
j_call: TRBJ2-1
v_call: TRBV6-1
cdr3_aa: CASRGTGLDEQFF

clone_size: -
j_call: TRBJ1-2
v_call: TRBV3-1
cdr3_aa: CASSQGGQSYGYTF

clone_size: -
j_call: TRBJ1-5
v_call: TRBV5-1
cdr3_aa: CASRRDIDSNQPQHF

clone_size: -
j_call: TRBJ2-5
v_call: TRBV9
cdr3_aa: CASSVDGGETQYF

clone_size: -
j_call: TRBJ2-1
v_call: TRBV2
cdr3_aa: CASMGTGYNEQFF

clone_size: many
j_call: TRBJ1-2
v_call: TRBV3-1
cdr3_aa: CASSQEMGGYTF

clone_size: -
j_call: TRBJ2-1
v_call: TRBV2
cdr3_aa: CASNGLAGGKSSSYNEQFF

clone_size: few
j_call: TRBJ1-6
v_call: TRBV27
cdr3_aa: CASSLDGIYNSPLHF

clone_size: few
j_call: TRBJ2-3
v_call: TRBV30
cdr3_aa: CAWSVTGGRTDTQYF

clone_size: many
j_call: TRBJ2-7
v_call: TRBV28
cdr3_aa: CASSSRAGEQYF

clone_size: many
j_call: TRBJ2-6
v_call: TRBV29-1
cdr3_aa: CSALTQGASSSGANVLTF

clone_size: -
j_call: TRBJ2-1
v_call: TRBV30
cdr3_aa: CAWTSLGLEQFF

clone_size: -
j_call: TRBJ2-1
v_call: TRBV30
cdr3_aa: CAWTRGPTSGNTYNEQFF

clone_size: few
j_call: TRBJ2-5
v_call: TRBV6-1
cdr3_aa: CASSRDWRDRETQYF

clone_size: medium-sized
j_call: TRBJ2-1
v_call: TRBV11-2
cdr3_aa: CASRSGLAGYNEQFF